This TCR beta chain is drawn from a study of blood T cell repertoires in COVID-19. Study in general: The origin of the acute and convalescent COVID-19 samples was the United States, Italy and Spain.

The CDR3 covers 14 residues. CDR1 is WSHSY and CDR2 is SAAADI in the germline V gene. With 0 bases removed from V and 5 bases from J, the gap between germline ends came to 10 bases. The authors' processing: Scientists estimated how many nucleated cells there were by amplifying reference gene primers. The data were produced by immunoSEQ multiplex PCR, yet TCRdb's version contains in-frame clones alone and is incomplete. V and J calls and clone size follow that table, whereas D and trimming were derived from the DNA. Among 300,000 or so clones listed, 87% were seen once. Sequenced sample: peripheral blood. The chain joins TRBV10-2 to TRBJ2-5, with a weak D call TRBD1 (6 bases). This receptor was identified in a woman aged 40 to 50 who had recovered from COVID-19. The CDR3 here is CASSESRGSETQYF. As DNA, the CDR3 is TGCGCCAGCAGTGAGTCGAGGGGGTCGGAGACCCAGTACTTC.